A selection of T cell receptor beta chains follows, all from one sample in a study of cytomegalovirus exposure and HLA in healthy donors. Some clones are missing from TCRdb's copy, which holds only in-frame ones; the method was immunoSEQ multiplex PCR. The sample lists 150,000 to 200,000 clones, around three quarters occurring once. Sequencing was carried out using PBMCs. All receptors derive from a woman aged 40-49 years in good health and CMV-seronegative. Each CDR3 is given with its conserved first and last residue. The D gene is left open where the match is weak. Rows may omit the clone size; those that give it use once, few, many or a size class.

clone_size,j_call,d_call,v_call,cdr3_nt,cdr3_aa
NA,TRBJ2-5,TRBD2,TRBV25-1,TGTGCCAGCAGTGAGGCTAGCGGGAGGGGGGCGCAGTACTTC,CASSEASGRGAQYF
few,TRBJ2-2,TRBD2,TRBV27,TGTGCCAGCAGTTTATCGAGTATCCGGGAGGCGATCACCGGGGAGCTGTTTTTT,CASSLSSIREAITGELFF
NA,TRBJ2-7,TRBD2,TRBV23-1,TGCGCCAGCACTCCGGGACTAGCGGGACTATCAAACGGCGAGCAGTACTTC,CASTPGLAGLSNGEQYF
NA,TRBJ2-1,TRBD2,TRBV11-1,TGTGCCAGCAGCCCTTCAGCGGGAGGGCCAGGTGAGCAGTTCTTC,CASSPSAGGPGEQFF
once,TRBJ2-5,TRBD2,TRBV2,TGTGCCAGCAGCTGGACTAGCGGGAGAGAGACCCAGTACTTC,CASSWTSGRETQYF
few,TRBJ2-1,NA,TRBV6-6,TGTGCCAGCAGTACCCGGGACTGGCTTGAGCAGTTCTTC,CASSTRDWLEQFF
NA,TRBJ2-5,TRBD2,TRBV7-8,TGTGCCAGCAGCTCCTTATTGGGCAGCGGGAGCCAGGTCCAGTACTTC,CASSSLLGSGSQVQYF
NA,TRBJ1-2,TRBD1,TRBV30,TGTGCCTGGAGTGTACGGCGGACAGGTTATGGCTACACCTTC,CAWSVRRTGYGYTF
NA,TRBJ2-5,NA,TRBV28,TGTGCCAGCAGTTTATTCGAGACTAGTGAAAGAGAGACCCAGTACTTC,CASSLFETSERETQYF
NA,TRBJ1-1,NA,TRBV11-2,TGTGCCAGCAGCCGTCCCGGGACAAGGAACACTGAAGCTTTCTTT,CASSRPGTRNTEAFF
NA,TRBJ2-7,NA,TRBV6-1,TGTGCCAGCAGGCCACAACAGGCCCGCTACGAGCAGTACTTC,CASRPQQARYEQYF
NA,TRBJ2-5,TRBD1,TRBV5-1,TGCGCCAGCAGCGCCGGGACAGGGGTTGGATTAGAGACCCAGTACTTC,CASSAGTGVGLETQYF